Shown below are 19 T cell receptor beta chains from a single sample sequenced in a study of blood T cells in healthy people across ages. For the second PCR, which ran for about 6 to 11 cycles, a sample-barcoded 5' primer and a J-beta primer mix were used. MiXCR was run by TCRdb on the 5' RACE reads, yielding one entry per CDR3 protein. The profile covers about 680,000 distinct CDR3 sequences, with around 48% appearing a single time and around a third taken by the ten largest. Input material: blood. These receptors all come from an older woman in good health.

The chain combines TRBV7-2 with TRBJ2-5; D is perhaps TRBD1 (6 bases). The CDR3 spans 15 residues. From germline, CDR1 is SGHTA and CDR2 FQGNSA. Between the trimmed V and J ends, which lost 5 bases and 5 bases, there was a span of 18 bases. The CDR3 spells CASSPHRVTAETQYF. The CDR3 DNA follows: TGTGCCAGCAGCCCCCACAGGGTAACTGCGGAGACCCAGTACTTC.

CDR3 in amino acids: CSANRLAGGKDTQYF. The CDR3 coding sequence is TGCAGTGCTAACAGACTAGCGGGAGGGAAAGATACGCAGTATTTT. The chain has TRBV20-1 and TRBJ2-3; TRBD2 aligns across 14 bases. CDR3 length: 15 amino acids. The V segment lost 4 bases and the J segment 5 bases; nucleotides outside the gene matches: 5. Germline V gene sequence: CDR1 DFQATT, CDR2 SNEGSKA (reference sequence).

V and J are TRBV12-5 and TRBJ2-7; D gene uncertain. In germline, CDR1 is LGHNT, CDR2 FRNRAP. The CDR3 totals 16 residues. With 7 bases removed from V and 7 bases from J, the gap between germline ends came to 26 bases. The CDR3 DNA reads TGTGCTAGTGCCCCTGGGTCCAGTAGTGCCGCCGGGGAGCAGTACTTC. This codes for CASAPGSSSAAGEQYF.

This chain connects TRBV9 to TRBJ1-1; possible D gene TRBD1, 5 bases. Germline V lookup: CDR1 SGDLS, CDR2 YYNGEE. V dropped 4 bases and J dropped 6 bases, with 13 bases sitting between them. This CDR3 contains 13 residues. The CDR3 protein is CASSTPGKSEAFF. CDR3 DNA sequence: TGTGCCAGCAGCACTCCAGGGAAATCTGAAGCTTTCTTT.

This chain links TRBV29-1 with TRBJ2-2; D uncertain. CDR3 size: 15 residues. Germline V gene data show CDR1 as SQVTM and CDR2 as ANQGSEA. The germline V and J ends were trimmed by 4 bases and 0 bases, with 12 bases remaining between them. The CDR3 sequence: CSVATWGSNTGELFF. The CDR3 nucleotides are TGCAGCGTTGCCACCTGGGGATCGAACACCGGGGAGCTGTTTTTT.

The chain has TRBV7-3 and TRBJ2-7, with 11 bases lining up with TRBD2. The tail of the sequence fits TRBJ2-5 better, so the J call may be wrong. The germline gives CDR1 SGHTA, CDR2 FQGTGA. The CDR3 is 15 residues long. DNA of the CDR3: TGTGCCAGCAGCTTAAAACTAGCGGGAGACGAGACCCAGTACTTC. Translation: CASSLKLAGDETQYF.

This chain uses TRBV20-1 with TRBJ2-7; 11 nucleotides agree with TRBD2. Losses at the gene ends were 2 bases for V and 0 bases for J; bases not matched to a gene: 6. The CDR3 sequence is 16 residues long. From germline, CDR1 is DFQATT and CDR2 SNEGSKA (reference sequence). The CDR3 nucleotides read TGCAGTGCTAGAAGGACTAGCGGGCGAACCTCCTACGAGCAGTACTTC. It translates to CSARRTSGRTSYEQYF.

The chain recombines TRBV5-1 with TRBJ2-7, with D possibly matching TRBD2 (5 bases). The CDR3 has 12 residues. The V end was cut by 0 bases, the J end by 9 bases, with 10 bases between. Germline V lookup: CDR1 SGHRS, CDR2 YFSETQ. DNA for the CDR3: TGCGCCAGCAGCTTGGATGGACTGCTGCAGTACTTC. Amino acids: CASSLDGLLQYF.

About this clonotype itself: Its ends do not fully match the called genes, so a read error is possible. The V gene is TRBV18, the J gene TRBJ1-5; 7 positions match TRBD1. This CDR3 has 16 amino acids. Germline V CDR1 and CDR2: KGHSH, LQKENI. The CDR3 reads CASTPEGDRRNQPQHF. The CDR3 DNA follows: TGTGCCAGCACACCAGAGGGGGACAGAAGAAATCAGCCCCAGCATTTT.

The genes are TRBV7-3 and TRBJ2-1, with 14 positions matching TRBD2. Germline CDR1 and CDR2: SGHTA and FQGTGA. V gave up 5 bases and J gave up 8 bases; unmatched junction bases: 5. The CDR3 runs 15 residues. CDR3 DNA sequence: TGTGCCAGCAGCATAGGACTAGCGGGAGGCTATGAGCAGTTCTTC. This encodes CASSIGLAGGYEQFF. Based on the CDR3 plus reference TRBV7-3 and TRBJ2-1, the full variable domain is GAGVSQTPSNKVTEKGKYVELRCDPISGHTALYWYRQSLGQGPEFLIYFQGTGAADDSGLPNDRFFAVRPEGSVSTLKIQRTERGDSAVYLCASSIGLAGGYEQFFGPGTRLTVL.

This CDR3 is CASSVAGGVSYNEQFF. CDR3 bases: TGTGCCAGCAGCGTAGCCGGAGGTGTATCCTACAATGAGCAGTTCTTC. J is TRBJ2-1 and V is TRBV9; TRBD2 is a possible D gene (5 bases). V gave up 0 bases and J gave up 1 base, with 11 bases separating them. This CDR3 has 16 amino acids. The V gene's germline CDR1 is SGDLS and CDR2 YYNGEE.

The rearrangement joins TRBV7-6 to TRBJ2-4, with D possibly TRBD1 on 7 matching bases. The J call could be wrong; TRBJ2-7 is a better fit for the DNA end. Germline CDR1 SGHVS, CDR2 FNYEAQ. The CDR3 extends over 15 amino acids. Written as DNA, the CDR3 is TGTGCCAGCAGCTTAGCGCCTCAGGGGGGAACCGAGCAGTACTTC. It is translated as CASSLAPQGGTEQYF.

The chain carries TRBV2 and TRBJ2-3; a possible D gene is TRBD2 (5 bases). Germline lookup yields CDR1 SNHLY and CDR2 FYNNEI. The length of the CDR3 is 14 residues. The CDR3 DNA is TGTGTCGGCAGTGGTGTCAGTGGAGGAGATACGCAGTATTTT. Amino acids: CVGSGVSGGDTQYF. The entire variable domain, with the rest obtained from reference TRBV2 and TRBJ2-3, is as follows: EPEVTQTPSHQVTQMGQEVILRCVPISNHLYFYWYRQILGQKVEFLVSFYNNEISEKSEIFDDQFSVERPDGSNFTLKIRSTKLEDSAMYFCVGSGVSGGDTQYFGPGTRLTVL.

The chain links TRBV5-4 to TRBJ2-3; D is perhaps TRBD1 (7 bases). The V end was cut by 4 bases, the J end by 0 bases, with 15 bases between. Looked up from germline, CDR1 is SGHNT and CDR2 is YYREEE (reference sequence). The CDR3 covers 16 residues. In DNA form, the CDR3 reads TGTGCCAGCAGCCCGGCGGGGACAGTAAGCACAGATACGCAGTATTTT. Translated: CASSPAGTVSTDTQYF.

This clonotype appeared a few times. The chain has TRBV7-2 and TRBJ2-4; a possible D gene is TRBD1 (6 bases). Per the germline V gene, CDR1 is SGHTA and CDR2 is FQGNSA. V lost 0 bases and J 8 bases, leaving 14 bases between the germline ends. The CDR3 covers 15 residues. The CDR3 sequence: CASSLAAGEWDIQYF. CDR3 coding DNA: TGTGCCAGCAGCTTAGCGGCAGGGGAGTGGGACATTCAGTACTTC.

The chain has TRBV7-8 and TRBJ1-5; maybe TRBD1 (5 bases). V lost 1 base and J 3 bases, leaving 10 bases between the germline ends. CDR3 length: 15 residues. Germline assignment: CDR1 SGHVS and CDR2 FQNEAQ. The CDR3 DNA reads as TGTGCCAGCAGCTTAGGAGTAGGGGCCAATCAGCCCCAGCATTTT. Amino acids: CASSLGVGANQPQHF.

The chain joins TRBV20-1 to TRBJ2-5, with TRBD2 as a possible D gene (5 bases). CDR1 DFQATT and CDR2 SNEGSKA come from the germline V gene (reference sequence). Trimming shortened V by 3 bases and J by 5 bases, and 7 bases separated the two germline ends. The CDR3 length is 11 residues. The CDR3 loop is CSASGMETQYF. The CDR3 nucleotides are TGCAGTGCTAGCGGGATGGAGACCCAGTACTTC.

This clonotype was seen a handful of times. The CDR3 DNA follows: TGTGCCAGCAGCTTAGTCCGGACGGCCGATAACTATGGCTACACCTTC. Amino acid sequence: CASSLVRTADNYGYTF. This chain joins TRBV11-2 and TRBJ1-2; D unclear. The germline gives CDR1 SGHAT, CDR2 FQNNGV. V gave up 1 base and J gave up 1 base, with 13 bases separating them. The CDR3 extends over 16 amino acids.

CDR3 residues: CSVPGQGNYNEQYF. The CDR3 coding sequence is TGCAGCGTCCCGGGACAGGGGAACTACAATGAGCAGTACTTC. The V call is TRBV29-1, the J call TRBJ2-1; 10 positions match TRBD1. TRBJ2-7 explains the end of the DNA better; the J call may be wrong. Germline CDR1 reads SQVTM; CDR2 reads ANQGSEA. The CDR3 is 14 residues long.